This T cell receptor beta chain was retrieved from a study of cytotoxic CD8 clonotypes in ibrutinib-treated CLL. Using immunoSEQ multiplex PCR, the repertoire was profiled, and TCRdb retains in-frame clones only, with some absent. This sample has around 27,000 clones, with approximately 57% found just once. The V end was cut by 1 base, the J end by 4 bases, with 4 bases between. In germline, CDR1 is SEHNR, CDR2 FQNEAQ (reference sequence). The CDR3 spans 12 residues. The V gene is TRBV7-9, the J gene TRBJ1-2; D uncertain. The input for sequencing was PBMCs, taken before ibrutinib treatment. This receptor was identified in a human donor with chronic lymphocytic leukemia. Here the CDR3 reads CASSLGRYGYTF. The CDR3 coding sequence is TGTGCCAGCAGCTTAGGACGCTATGGCTACACCTTC.